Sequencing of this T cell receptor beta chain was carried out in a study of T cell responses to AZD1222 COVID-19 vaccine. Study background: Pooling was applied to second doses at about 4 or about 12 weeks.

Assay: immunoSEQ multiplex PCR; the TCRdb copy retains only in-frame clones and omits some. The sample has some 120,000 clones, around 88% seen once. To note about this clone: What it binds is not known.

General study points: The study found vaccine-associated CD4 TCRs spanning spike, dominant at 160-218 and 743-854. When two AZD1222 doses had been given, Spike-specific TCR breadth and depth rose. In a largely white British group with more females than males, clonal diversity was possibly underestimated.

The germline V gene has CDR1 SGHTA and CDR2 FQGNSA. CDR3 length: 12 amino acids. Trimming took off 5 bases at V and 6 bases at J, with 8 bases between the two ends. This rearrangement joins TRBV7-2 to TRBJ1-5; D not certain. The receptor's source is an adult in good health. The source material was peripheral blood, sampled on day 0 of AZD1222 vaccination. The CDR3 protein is CASSPYGQPQHF. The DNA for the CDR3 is TGTGCCAGCAGCCCTTACGGTCAGCCCCAGCATTTT.